These 8 T cell receptor beta chains were sequenced from one sample in a study of shared clonotypes between healthy human individuals. Selected positively for CCR7 and CD45RO-negative, naive CD8 cells excluded terminally differentiated effector memory CD45RA+ cells. TCRdb's table, derived via immunoSEQ multiplex PCR, lists solely in-frame clones and lacks some. The sample holds 500,000 to 700,000 clones, roughly 95% seen once. Sequencing was carried out using naive CD8+ T cells sorted from blood. The receptors stem from a woman aged 25 to 45 in good health.

The rearrangement uses TRBV4-1 and TRBJ2-7; 8 nucleotides match TRBD2. V shed 4 bases, J shed 6 bases, and the junction held 8 bases outside the gene matches. Germline V CDR1 and CDR2: MGHRA, YSYEKL. The CDR3 length is 14 residues. CDR3 bases: TGCGCCAGCAGCCGATTAGCGGGACCAGCCGAGCAGTACTTC. Protein sequence: CASSRLAGPAEQYF.

This chain connects TRBV27 to TRBJ2-1; 8 bases match TRBD1. The CDR3 length is 15 residues. Germline V gives CDR1 MNHEY, CDR2 SMNVEV (reference sequence). V lost 2 bases and J lost 6; bases outside the gene matches: 6. The CDR3: CASSLEGTGLNEQFF. The CDR3 nucleotides read TGTGCCAGCAGTTTAGAGGGGACAGGCCTCAATGAGCAGTTCTTC.

The chain uses TRBV4-2 and TRBJ2-7, with D possibly matching TRBD1 (6 bases). V lost 0 bases to trimming and J lost 3 bases, with 12 bases between them. Looked up from germline, CDR1 is LGHNA and CDR2 is YNFKEQ. The length of the CDR3 is 15 residues. This CDR3 is CASSQDDQGSYEQYF. In DNA form, the CDR3 reads TGTGCCAGCAGCCAAGATGATCAGGGGAGCTACGAGCAGTACTTC.

The chain is built from TRBV6-1 and TRBJ2-5, with TRBD2 identical over 10 bases. The CDR3 spans 15 residues. In germline, CDR1 is MNHNS, CDR2 SASEGT. The J segment lost 5 bases and the V segment lost 9 bases, leaving 12 bases of the junction unmatched. Written as DNA, the CDR3 is TGTGCCAGTCGACTGTTAGCGGGAGGCCTTGAGACCCAGTACTTC. Protein sequence: CASRLLAGGLETQYF.

Only one count was recorded for this clone. The chain links TRBV18 to TRBJ2-3; D uncertain. The CDR3 is 12 amino acids. CDR1 and CDR2 from the germline V gene are KGHSH and LQKENI. V lost 3 bases and J lost 4, with 5 bases in between. CDR3: CASSPVADTQYF. The CDR3 DNA sequence: TGTGCCAGCTCACCTGTTGCAGATACGCAGTATTTT.

The chain is built from TRBV11-2 and TRBJ1-1; tentative D call: TRBD1 (6 bases). The V gene's germline CDR1 is SGHAT and CDR2 FQNNGV. The CDR3 covers 12 residues. Trimming cost V 5 bases and J 10 bases, with 14 bases left between them. Here the CDR3 reads CASSLQGRGAFF. The CDR3 DNA follows: TGTGCCAGCAGCCTACAGGGTAGGGGAGCTTTCTTT.

The gene calls are TRBV5-1 and TRBJ1-1, with D tentatively TRBD1 (6 bases). CDR3 length: 14 amino acids. V lost 0 bases and J 4 bases, leaving 10 bases between the germline ends. Looked up from germline, CDR1 is SGHRS and CDR2 is YFSETQ. This chain's CDR3 is CASSLGRGGTEAFF. CDR3 nucleotides: TGCGCCAGCAGCTTGGGCAGGGGAGGCACTGAAGCTTTCTTT.

The chain uses TRBV6-4 and TRBJ1-5; D uncertain. CDR3 length: 17 residues. Germline V gene data show CDR1 as MRHNA and CDR2 as SNTAGT. V lost 2 bases and J 0 bases, leaving 14 bases between the germline ends. CDR3 amino acids: CASSDGKCGFSNQPQHF. The CDR3 region has the DNA TGTGCCAGCAGTGACGGGAAATGCGGGTTTAGCAATCAGCCCCAGCATTTT.